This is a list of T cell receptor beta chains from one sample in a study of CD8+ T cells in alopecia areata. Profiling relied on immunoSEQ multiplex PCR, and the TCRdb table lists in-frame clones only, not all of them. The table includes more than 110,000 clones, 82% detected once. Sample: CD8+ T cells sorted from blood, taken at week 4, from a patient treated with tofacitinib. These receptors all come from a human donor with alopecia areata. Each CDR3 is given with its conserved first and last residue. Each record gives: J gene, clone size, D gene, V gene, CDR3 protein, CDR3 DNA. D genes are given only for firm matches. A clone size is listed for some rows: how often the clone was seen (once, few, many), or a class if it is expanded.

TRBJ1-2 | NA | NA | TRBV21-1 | CASSKAPDRRAGGYTF | TGTGCCAGCAGCAAAGCCCCGGACAGGAGGGCGGGCGGCTACACCTTC
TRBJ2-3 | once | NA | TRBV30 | CAWSVWADTDTQYF | TGTGCCTGGAGTGTATGGGCAGACACAGATACGCAGTATTTT
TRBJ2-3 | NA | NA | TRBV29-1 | CSVSRGGKDTQYF | TGCAGCGTCTCAAGGGGGGGCAAAGATACGCAGTATTTT
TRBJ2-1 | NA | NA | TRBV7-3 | CASSLTGRMTYNEQFF | TGTGCCAGCAGCTTAACAGGCAGGATGACCTACAATGAGCAGTTCTTC
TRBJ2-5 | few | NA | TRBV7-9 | CASSNWGQETQYF | TGTGCCAGCAGCAACTGGGGCCAAGAGACCCAGTACTTC
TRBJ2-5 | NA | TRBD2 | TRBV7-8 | CASSSEHGGKTQYF | TGTGCCAGCAGCTCCGAACACGGGGGGAAGACCCAGTACTTC
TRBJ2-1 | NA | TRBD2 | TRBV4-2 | CASSGGGAPSDEQFF | TGTGCCAGCAGCGGCGGGGGGGCCCCTTCAGATGAGCAGTTCTTC
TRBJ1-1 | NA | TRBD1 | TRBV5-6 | CASRDRGRTEAFF | TGTGCCAGCAGAGACAGGGGGAGAACTGAAGCTTTCTTT
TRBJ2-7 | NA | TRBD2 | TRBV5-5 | CASSWGTSAYEQYF | TGTGCCAGCAGCTGGGGGACTAGCGCTTACGAGCAGTACTTC
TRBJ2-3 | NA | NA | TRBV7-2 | CASSHDGTDGDTQYF | TGTGCCAGCAGCCACGACGGGACTGACGGTGATACGCAGTATTTT
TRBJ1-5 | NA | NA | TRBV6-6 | CASSYNREKPQHF | TGTGCCAGCAGTTATAACAGGGAGAAGCCCCAGCATTTT
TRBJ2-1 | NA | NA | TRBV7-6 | CASSFRQEVSNEQFF | TGTGCCAGCAGCTTTCGGCAGGAAGTCAGCAATGAGCAGTTCTTC
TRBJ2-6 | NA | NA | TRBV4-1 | CASSQELGSGANVLTF | TGCGCCAGCAGCCAAGAACTGGGCTCTGGGGCCAACGTCCTGACTTTC
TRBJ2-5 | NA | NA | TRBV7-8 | CASSLSHREVETQYF | TGTGCCAGCAGCTTATCACACAGGGAAGTAGAGACCCAGTACTTC
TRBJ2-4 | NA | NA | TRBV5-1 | CASSLFDGRGQNF | TGCGCCAGCAGCCTATTTGACGGACGTGGTCAGAACTTC
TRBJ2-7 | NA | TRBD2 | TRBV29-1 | CSVLAGMGSYEQYF | TGCAGCGTGTTAGCGGGGATGGGGTCCTACGAGCAGTACTTC
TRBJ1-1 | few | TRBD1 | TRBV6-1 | CASSPPRTGPTEAFF | TGTGCCAGCAGTCCTCCCCGGACAGGCCCCACTGAAGCTTTCTTT
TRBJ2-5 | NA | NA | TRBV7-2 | CASSLLTGRETQYF | TGTGCCAGCAGCCTACTAACGGGGCGGGAGACCCAGTACTTC
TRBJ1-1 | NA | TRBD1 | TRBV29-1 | CSVLGQDGEAFF | TGCAGCGTTCTTGGACAGGATGGGGAAGCTTTCTTT
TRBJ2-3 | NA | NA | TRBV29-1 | CSAETMVGAEDTQYF | TGCAGCGCCGAGACTATGGTGGGGGCAGAAGATACGCAGTATTTT
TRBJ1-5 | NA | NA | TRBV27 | CASSLMSGGQPQHF | TGTGCCAGCAGTTTAATGTCGGGTGGTCAGCCCCAGCATTTT
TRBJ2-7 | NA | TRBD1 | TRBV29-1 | CSVAPGGEQYF | TGCAGCGTCGCCCCAGGGGGCGAGCAGTACTTC
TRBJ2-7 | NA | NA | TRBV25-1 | CASSQGGYEQYF | TGTGCCAGCAGTCAGGGGGGGTACGAGCAGTACTTC
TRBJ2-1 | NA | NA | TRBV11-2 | CASSLRAYNNEQFF | TGTGCCAGCAGCTTAAGGGCGTACAACAATGAGCAGTTCTTC
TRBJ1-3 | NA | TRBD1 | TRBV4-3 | CASSQERDSRNTIYF | TGCGCCAGCAGCCAAGAAAGGGACAGCAGAAACACCATATATTTT
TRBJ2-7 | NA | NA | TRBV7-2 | CASSTPGGEQYF | TGTGCCAGCAGCACCCCAGGGGGGGAGCAGTACTTC
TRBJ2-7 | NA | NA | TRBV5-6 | CASSLGGTRLYEQYF | TGTGCCAGCAGCTTGGGGGGGACAAGACTCTACGAGCAGTACTTC
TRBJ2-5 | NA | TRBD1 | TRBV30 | CAWSVGRGQETQYF | TGTGCCTGGAGTGTAGGCAGGGGGCAGGAGACCCAGTACTTC
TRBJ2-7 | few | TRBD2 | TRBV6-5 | CASSLAGGLYEQYF | TGTGCCAGCAGTTTAGCGGGGGGGCTCTACGAGCAGTACTTC